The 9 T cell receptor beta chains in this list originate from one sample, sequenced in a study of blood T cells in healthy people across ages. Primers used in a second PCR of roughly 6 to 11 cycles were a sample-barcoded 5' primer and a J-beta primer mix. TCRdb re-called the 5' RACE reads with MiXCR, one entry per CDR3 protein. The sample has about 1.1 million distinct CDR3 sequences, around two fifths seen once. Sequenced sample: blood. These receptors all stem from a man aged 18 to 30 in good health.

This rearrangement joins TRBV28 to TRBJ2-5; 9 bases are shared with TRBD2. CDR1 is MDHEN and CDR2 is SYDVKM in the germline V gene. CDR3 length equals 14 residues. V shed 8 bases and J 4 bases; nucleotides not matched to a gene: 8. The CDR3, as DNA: TGTGCCAGCGTGGCGGGGGGGCCGAGAGAGACCCAGTACTTC. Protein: CASVAGGPRETQYF.

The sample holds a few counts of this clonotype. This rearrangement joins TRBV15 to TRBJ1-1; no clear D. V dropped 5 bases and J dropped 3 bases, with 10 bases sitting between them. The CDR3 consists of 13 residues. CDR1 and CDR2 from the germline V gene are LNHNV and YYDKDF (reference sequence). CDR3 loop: CATSDDDDTEAFF. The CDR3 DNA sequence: TGTGCCACCAGCGACGACGATGACACTGAAGCTTTCTTT.

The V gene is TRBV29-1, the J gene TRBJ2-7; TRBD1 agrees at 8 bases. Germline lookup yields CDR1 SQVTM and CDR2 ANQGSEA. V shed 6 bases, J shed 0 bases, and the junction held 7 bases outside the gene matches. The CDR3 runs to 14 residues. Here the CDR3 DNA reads TGCAGCGTGGGGATGGACAGGGACTCCTACGAGCAGTACTTC. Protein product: CSVGMDRDSYEQYF.

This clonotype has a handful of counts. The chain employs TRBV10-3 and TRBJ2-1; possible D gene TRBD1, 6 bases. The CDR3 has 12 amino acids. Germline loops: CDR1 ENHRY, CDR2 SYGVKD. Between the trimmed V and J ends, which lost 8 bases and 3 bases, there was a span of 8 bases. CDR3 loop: CAIRQDYNEQFF. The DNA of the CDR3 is TGTGCCATCCGACAGGACTACAATGAGCAGTTCTTC.

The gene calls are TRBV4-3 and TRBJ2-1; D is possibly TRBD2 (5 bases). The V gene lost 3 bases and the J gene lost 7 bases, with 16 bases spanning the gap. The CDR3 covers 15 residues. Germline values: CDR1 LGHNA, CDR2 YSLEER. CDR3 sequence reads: CASSHDQVARNEQFF. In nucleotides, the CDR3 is TGCGCCAGCAGCCACGACCAGGTAGCGAGGAATGAGCAGTTCTTC.

CDR3: CSVSKRELSVLNYGYTF. The CDR3 DNA sequence: TGCAGCGTTAGTAAGCGGGAGCTCAGTGTTCTTAACTATGGCTACACCTTC. This chain uses TRBV29-1 with TRBJ1-2, with no clear D. From germline, CDR1 is SQVTM and CDR2 ANQGSEA. V dropped 5 bases and J dropped 1 base, with 23 bases sitting between them. The CDR3 is 17 amino acids.

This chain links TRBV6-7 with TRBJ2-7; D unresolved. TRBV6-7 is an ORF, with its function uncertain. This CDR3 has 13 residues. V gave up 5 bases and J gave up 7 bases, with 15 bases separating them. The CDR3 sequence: CASSRTRSGEQYF. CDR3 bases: TGTGCCAGCAGTAGGACGCGCAGTGGGGAGCAGTACTTC.

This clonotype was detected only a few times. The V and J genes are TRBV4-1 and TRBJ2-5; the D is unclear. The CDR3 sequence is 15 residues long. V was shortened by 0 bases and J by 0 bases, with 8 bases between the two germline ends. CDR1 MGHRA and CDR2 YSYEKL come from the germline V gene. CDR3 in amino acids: CASSQEGHHQETQYF. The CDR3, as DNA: TGCGCCAGCAGCCAAGAAGGTCACCACCAAGAGACCCAGTACTTC.

CDR3 sequence reads: CASSTQGAWETQFF. For the CDR3, the DNA is TGTGCCAGCAGTACACAGGGGGCTTGGGAGACCCAGTTCTTC. The chain joins TRBV12-3 or TRBV12-4 to TRBJ2-1; 9 bases align to TRBD1. After removal of 5 bases from V and 13 bases from J, the junction contained 12 bases not matched to a gene. The CDR3 extends over 14 amino acids.